Sequencing of this T cell receptor beta chain was carried out in a study of blood T cell repertoires in COVID-19. This CDR3 has 15 residues. Germline lookup yields CDR1 SGHKS and CDR2 YYEKEE (reference sequence). Losses at the gene ends were 0 bases for V and 1 base for J; bases not matched to a gene: 0. In the authors' methods: From reference gene primer amplification, estimates of nucleated cell counts were derived. Clones were read by immunoSEQ multiplex PCR, and TCRdb kept only the in-frame ones, dropping some. V and J calls and clone size are copied from that table; D and trimming were computed from the DNA. This table has more than 350,000 clones, more than 80% appearing once. Categorization into cohorts depended on clinical history that participants reported.

The sequence came from a man aged 18 to 35 who had recovered from COVID-19. Material for sequencing was PBMCs or T cells enriched from blood (not recorded which). The gene calls are TRBV5-5 and TRBJ2-1, with 8 bases fitting TRBD1. The CDR3 DNA reads TGTGCCAGCAGCTTGGACAGGGGGTCCTACAATGAGCAGTTCTTC. Protein product: CASSLDRGSYNEQFF.